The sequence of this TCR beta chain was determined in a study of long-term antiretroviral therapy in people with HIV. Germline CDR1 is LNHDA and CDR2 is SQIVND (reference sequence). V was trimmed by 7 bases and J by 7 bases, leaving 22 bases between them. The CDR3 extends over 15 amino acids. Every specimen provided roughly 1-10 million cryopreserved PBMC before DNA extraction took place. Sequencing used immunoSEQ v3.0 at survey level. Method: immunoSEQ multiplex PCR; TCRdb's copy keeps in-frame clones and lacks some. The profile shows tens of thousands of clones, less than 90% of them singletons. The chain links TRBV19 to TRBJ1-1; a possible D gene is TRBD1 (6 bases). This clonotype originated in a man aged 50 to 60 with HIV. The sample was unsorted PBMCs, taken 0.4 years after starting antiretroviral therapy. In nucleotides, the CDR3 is TGTGCCAGTACCACGACGAATCACAGGGTTCTTGAAGCTTTCTTT. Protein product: CASTTTNHRVLEAFF. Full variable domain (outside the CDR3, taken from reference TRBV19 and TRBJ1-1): DGGITQSPKYLFRKEGQNVTLSCEQNLNHDAMYWYRQDPGQGLRLIYYSQIVNDFQKGDIAEGYSVSREKKESFPLTVTSAQKNPTAFYLCASTTTNHRVLEAFFGQGTRLTVV.